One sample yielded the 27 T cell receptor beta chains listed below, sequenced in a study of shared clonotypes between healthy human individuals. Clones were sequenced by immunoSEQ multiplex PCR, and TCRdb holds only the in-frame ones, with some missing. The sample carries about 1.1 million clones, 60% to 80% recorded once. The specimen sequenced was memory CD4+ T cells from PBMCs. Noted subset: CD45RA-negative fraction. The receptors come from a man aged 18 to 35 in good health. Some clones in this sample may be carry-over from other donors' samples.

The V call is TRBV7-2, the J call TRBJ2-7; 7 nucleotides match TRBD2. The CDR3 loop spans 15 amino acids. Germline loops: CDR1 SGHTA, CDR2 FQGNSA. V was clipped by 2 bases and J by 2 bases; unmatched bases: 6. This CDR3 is CASSLSSSGTYEQYF. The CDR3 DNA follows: TGTGCCAGCAGCTTATCGTCTAGCGGTACCTACGAGCAGTACTTC.

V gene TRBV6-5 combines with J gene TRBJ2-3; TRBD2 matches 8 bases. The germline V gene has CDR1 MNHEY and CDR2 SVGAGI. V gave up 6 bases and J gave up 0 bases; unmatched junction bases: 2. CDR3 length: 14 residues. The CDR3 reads CASRERESTDTQYF. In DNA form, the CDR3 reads TGTGCCAGCAGGGAGCGGGAGAGCACAGATACGCAGTATTTT.

CDR3 residues: CASTHWRGTGTIYEQYF. The DNA of the CDR3 is TGTGCCAGCACCCACTGGCGGGGGACAGGCACCATCTACGAGCAGTACTTC. The V gene is TRBV11-2, the J gene TRBJ2-7; perhaps TRBD1 as D (8 bases). This CDR3 is 17 amino acids long. With 7 bases removed from V and 3 bases from J, the gap between germline ends came to 25 bases. In germline, CDR1 is SGHAT, CDR2 FQNNGV.

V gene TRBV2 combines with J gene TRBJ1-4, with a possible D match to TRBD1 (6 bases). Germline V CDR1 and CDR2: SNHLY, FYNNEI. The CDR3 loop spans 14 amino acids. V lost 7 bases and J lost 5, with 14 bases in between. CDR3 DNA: TGTGCCAGCATGTCAAGGGGGTGGAATGAAAAACTGTTTTTT. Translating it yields CASMSRGWNEKLFF.

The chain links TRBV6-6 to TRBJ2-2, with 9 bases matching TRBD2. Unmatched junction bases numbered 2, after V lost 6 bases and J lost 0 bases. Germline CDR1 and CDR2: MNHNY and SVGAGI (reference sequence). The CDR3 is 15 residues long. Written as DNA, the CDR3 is TGTGCCAGCAGGCCTAGCGGGGCGAACACCGGGGAGCTGTTTTTT. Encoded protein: CASRPSGANTGELFF.

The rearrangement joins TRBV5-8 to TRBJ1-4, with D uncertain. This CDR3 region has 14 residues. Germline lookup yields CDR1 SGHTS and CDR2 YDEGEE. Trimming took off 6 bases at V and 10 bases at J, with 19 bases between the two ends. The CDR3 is CASNIPGINGKLFF. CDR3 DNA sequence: TGTGCCAGCAACATACCGGGTATAAACGGAAAACTGTTTTTT.

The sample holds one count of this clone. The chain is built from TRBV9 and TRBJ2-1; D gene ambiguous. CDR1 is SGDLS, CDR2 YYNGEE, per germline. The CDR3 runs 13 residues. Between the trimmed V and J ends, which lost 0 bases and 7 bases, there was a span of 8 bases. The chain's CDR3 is CASSVGTLNEQFF. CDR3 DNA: TGTGCCAGCAGCGTAGGGACGCTGAATGAGCAGTTCTTC.

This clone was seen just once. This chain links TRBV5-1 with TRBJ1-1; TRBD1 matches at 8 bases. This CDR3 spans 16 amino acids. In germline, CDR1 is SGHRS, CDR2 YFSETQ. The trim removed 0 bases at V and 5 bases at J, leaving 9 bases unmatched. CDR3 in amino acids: CASSLGAGGYGTEAFF. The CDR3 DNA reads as TGCGCCAGCAGCTTGGGGGCAGGGGGCTATGGGACTGAAGCTTTCTTT.

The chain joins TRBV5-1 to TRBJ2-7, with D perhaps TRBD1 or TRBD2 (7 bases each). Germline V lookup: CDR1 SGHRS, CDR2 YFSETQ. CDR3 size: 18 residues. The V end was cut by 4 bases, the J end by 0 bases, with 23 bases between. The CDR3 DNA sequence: TGCGCCAGCAGCCCATCCCAGGGGGGGGGCCGAAGCTCCTACGAGCAGTACTTC. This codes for CASSPSQGGGRSSYEQYF.

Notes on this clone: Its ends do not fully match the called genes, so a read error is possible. The CDR3 coding sequence is TGTGCCTGGAGCCCCAGAGGGGTGGACAGGGCCCACTTC. Protein product: CAWSPRGVDRAHF. The chain is built from TRBV30 and TRBJ2-7, with TRBD1 matching over 8 bases. CDR3 size: 13 residues. Germline V gives CDR1 GTSNPN, CDR2 SVGIG (reference sequence).

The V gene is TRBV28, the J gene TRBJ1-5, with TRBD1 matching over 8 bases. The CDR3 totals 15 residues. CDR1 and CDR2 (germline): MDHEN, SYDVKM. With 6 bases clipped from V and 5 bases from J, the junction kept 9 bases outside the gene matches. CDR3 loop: CASRAPGTGHQPQHF. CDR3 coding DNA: TGTGCCAGCAGGGCACCGGGGACAGGACATCAGCCCCAGCATTTT.

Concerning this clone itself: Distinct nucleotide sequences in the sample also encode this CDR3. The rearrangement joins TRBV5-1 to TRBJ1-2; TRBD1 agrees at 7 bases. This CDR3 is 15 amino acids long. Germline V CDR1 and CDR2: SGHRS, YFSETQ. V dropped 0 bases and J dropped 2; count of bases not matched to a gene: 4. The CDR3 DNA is TGCGCCAGCAGCTTGGGTGGGACAGCCAACTATGGCTACACCTTC. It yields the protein CASSLGGTANYGYTF.

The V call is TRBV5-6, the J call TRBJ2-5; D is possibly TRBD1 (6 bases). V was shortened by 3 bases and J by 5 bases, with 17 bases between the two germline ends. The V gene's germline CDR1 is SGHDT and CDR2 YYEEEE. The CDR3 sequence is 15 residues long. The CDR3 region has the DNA TGTGCCAGCAGCTCCCCCGCAGGGGTGTGGGAGACCCAGTACTTC. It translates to CASSSPAGVWETQYF.

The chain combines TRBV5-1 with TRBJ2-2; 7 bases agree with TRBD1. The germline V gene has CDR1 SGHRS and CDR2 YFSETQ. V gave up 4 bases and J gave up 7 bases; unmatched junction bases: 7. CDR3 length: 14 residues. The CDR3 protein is CASSQGTAFGELFF. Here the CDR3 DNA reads TGCGCCAGCAGCCAGGGGACAGCCTTCGGGGAGCTGTTTTTT.

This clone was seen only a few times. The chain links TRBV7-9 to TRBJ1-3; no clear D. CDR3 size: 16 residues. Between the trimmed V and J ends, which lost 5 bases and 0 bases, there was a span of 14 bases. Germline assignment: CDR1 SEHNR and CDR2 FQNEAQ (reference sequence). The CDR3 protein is CASSTGRGNSGNTIYF. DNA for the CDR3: TGTGCCAGCAGCACCGGACGGGGAAACTCTGGAAACACCATATATTTT.

The CDR3 coding sequence is TGTGCCAGCACCACCTCCGGAGGGACAGGCTACGAGCAGTACTTC. As protein: CASTTSGGTGYEQYF. The V and J genes are TRBV7-9 and TRBJ2-7, with 8 bases identical to TRBD1. The germline CDR1 and CDR2 sequences are SEHNR and FQNEAQ (reference sequence). CDR3 length: 15 amino acids. The ends lost 7 bases at V and 3 bases at J; junction bases unmatched: 11.

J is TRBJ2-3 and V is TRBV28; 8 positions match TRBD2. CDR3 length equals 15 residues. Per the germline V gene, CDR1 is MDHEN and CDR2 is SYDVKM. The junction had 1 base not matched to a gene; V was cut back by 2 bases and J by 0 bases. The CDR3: CASSLRLASTDTQYF. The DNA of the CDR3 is TGTGCCAGCAGTTTACGACTAGCGAGCACAGATACGCAGTATTTT.

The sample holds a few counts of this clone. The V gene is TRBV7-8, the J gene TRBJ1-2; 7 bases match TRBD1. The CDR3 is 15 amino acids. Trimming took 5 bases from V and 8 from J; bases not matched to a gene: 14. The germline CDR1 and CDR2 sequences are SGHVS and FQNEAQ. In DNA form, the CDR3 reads TGTGCCAGCAGCCCACTCAGGGGGGGCGCTTGGGGCTACACCTTC. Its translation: CASSPLRGGAWGYTF.

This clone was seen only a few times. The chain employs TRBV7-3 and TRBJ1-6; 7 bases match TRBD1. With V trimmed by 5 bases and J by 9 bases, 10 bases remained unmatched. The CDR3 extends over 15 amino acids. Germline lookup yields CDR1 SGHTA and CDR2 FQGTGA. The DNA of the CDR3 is TGTGCCAGCAGCCTCGGACAGGTGCCCACTTCACCCCTCCACTTT. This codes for CASSLGQVPTSPLHF.

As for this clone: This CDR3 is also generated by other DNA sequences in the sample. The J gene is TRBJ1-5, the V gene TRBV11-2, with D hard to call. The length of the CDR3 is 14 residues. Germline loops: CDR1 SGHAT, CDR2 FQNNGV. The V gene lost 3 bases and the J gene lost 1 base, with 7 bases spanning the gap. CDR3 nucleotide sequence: TGTGCCAGCAGCTTTCAACACAGCAATCAGCCCCAGCATTTT. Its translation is CASSFQHSNQPQHF.

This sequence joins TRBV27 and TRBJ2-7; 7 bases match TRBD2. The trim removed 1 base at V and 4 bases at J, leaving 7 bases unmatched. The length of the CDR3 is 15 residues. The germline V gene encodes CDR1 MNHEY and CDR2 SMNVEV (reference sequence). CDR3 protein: CASSLFSGEGYEQYF. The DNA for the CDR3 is TGTGCCAGCAGTTTATTCTCGGGGGAGGGATACGAGCAGTACTTC.

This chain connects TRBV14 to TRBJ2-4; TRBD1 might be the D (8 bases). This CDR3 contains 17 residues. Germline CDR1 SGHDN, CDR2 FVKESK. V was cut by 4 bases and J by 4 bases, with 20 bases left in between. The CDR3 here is CASSRGGLGQAKNIQYF. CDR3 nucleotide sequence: TGTGCCAGCAGCCGGGGGGGACTGGGACAGGCTAAAAACATTCAGTACTTC.

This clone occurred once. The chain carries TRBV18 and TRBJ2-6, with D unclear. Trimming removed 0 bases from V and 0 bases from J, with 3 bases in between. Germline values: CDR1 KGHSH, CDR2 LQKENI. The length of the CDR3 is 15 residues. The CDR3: CASSPPFSGANVLTF. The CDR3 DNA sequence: TGTGCCAGCTCACCACCTTTCTCTGGGGCCAACGTCCTGACTTTC.

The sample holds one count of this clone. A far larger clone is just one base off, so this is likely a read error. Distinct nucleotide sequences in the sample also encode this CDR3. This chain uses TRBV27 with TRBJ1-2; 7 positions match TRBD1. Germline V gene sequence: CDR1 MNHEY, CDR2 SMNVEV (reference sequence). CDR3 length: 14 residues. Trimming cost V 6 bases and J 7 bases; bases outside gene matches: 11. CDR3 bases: TGTGCCAGCAGGAGAACTGGGACAGTGGGTGGCTACACCTTC. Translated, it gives CASRRTGTVGGYTF.

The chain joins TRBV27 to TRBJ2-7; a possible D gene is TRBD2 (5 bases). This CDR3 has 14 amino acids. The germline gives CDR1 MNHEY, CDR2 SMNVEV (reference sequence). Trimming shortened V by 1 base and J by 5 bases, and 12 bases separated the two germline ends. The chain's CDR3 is CASSLLEALDEQYF. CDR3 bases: TGTGCCAGCAGTTTATTGGAGGCCCTCGACGAGCAGTACTTC.

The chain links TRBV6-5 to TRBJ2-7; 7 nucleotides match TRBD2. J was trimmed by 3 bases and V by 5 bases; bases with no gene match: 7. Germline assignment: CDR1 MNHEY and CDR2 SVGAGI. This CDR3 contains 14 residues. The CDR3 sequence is CASSPGGSVYEQYF. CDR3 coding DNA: TGTGCCAGCAGTCCCGGGGGGAGTGTCTACGAGCAGTACTTC.

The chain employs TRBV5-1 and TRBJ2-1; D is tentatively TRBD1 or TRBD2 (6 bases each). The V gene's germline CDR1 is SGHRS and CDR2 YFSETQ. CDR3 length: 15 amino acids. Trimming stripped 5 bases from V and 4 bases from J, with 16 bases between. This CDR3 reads CASRDEVGGYNEQFF. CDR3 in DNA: TGCGCCAGCAGAGACGAGGTAGGGGGGTACAATGAGCAGTTCTTC.